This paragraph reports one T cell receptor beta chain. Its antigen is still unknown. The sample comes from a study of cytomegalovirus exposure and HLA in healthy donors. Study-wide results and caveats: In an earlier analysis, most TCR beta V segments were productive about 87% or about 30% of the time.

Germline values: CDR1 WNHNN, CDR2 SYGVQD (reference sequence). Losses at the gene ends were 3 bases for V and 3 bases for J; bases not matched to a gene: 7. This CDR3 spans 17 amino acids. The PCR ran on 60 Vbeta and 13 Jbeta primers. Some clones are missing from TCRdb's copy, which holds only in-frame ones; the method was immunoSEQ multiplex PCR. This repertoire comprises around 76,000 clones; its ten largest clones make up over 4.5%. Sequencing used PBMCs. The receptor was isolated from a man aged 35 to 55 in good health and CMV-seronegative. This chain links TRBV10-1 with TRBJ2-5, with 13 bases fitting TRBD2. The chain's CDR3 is CASSDNGLAGVKETQYF. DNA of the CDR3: TGCGCCAGCAGTGATAATGGACTAGCGGGAGTGAAAGAGACCCAGTACTTC.